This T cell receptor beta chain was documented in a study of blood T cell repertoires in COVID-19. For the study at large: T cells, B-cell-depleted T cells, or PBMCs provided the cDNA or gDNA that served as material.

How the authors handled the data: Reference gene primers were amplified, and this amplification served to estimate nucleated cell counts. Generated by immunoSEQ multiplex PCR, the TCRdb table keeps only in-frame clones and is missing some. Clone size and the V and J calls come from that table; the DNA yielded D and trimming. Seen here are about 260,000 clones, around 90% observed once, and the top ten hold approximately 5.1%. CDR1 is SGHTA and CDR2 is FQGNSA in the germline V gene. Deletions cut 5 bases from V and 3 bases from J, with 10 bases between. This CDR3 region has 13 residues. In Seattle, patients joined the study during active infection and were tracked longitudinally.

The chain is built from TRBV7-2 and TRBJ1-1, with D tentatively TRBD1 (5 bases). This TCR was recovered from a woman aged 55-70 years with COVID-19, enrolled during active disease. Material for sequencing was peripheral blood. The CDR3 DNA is TGTGCCAGCAGCCGCAGGGTAGACACTGAAGCTTTCTTT. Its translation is CASSRRVDTEAFF.